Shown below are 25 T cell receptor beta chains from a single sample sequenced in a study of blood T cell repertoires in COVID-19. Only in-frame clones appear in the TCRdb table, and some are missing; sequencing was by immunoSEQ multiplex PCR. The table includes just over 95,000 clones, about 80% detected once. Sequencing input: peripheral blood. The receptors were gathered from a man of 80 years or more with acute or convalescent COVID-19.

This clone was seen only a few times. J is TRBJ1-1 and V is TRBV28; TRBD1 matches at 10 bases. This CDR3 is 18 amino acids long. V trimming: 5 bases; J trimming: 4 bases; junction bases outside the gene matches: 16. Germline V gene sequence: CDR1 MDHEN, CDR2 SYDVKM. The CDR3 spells CASSLIPGQGIRITEAFF. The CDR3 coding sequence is TGTGCCAGCAGTCTTATCCCGGGACAGGGGATCAGGATCACTGAAGCTTTCTTT.

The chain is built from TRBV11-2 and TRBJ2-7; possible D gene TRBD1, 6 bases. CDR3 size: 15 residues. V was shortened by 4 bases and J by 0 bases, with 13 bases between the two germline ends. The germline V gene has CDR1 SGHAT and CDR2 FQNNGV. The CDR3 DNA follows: TGTGCCAGCAGCTGGGGGCAAACCAGCTCCTACGAGCAGTACTTC. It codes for CASSWGQTSSYEQYF.

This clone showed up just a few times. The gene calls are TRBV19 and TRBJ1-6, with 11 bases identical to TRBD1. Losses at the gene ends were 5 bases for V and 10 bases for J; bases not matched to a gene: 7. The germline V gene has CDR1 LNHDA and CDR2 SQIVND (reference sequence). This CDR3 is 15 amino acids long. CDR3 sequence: CASSSQGTGGSPLHF. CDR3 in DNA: TGTGCCAGTAGTTCCCAAGGGACAGGGGGGTCACCCCTCCACTTT. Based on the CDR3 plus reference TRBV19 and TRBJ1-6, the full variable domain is DGGITQSPKYLFRKEGQNVTLSCEQNLNHDAMYWYRQDPGQGLRLIYYSQIVNDFQKGDIAEGYSVSREKKESFPLTVTSAQKNPTAFYLCASSSQGTGGSPLHFGNGTRLTVT.

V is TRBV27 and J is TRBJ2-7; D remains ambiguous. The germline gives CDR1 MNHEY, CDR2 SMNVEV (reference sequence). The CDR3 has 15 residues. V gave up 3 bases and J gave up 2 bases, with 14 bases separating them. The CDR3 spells CASSFFPGSPYEQYF. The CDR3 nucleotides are TGTGCCAGCAGTTTCTTCCCCGGGTCTCCCTACGAGCAGTACTTC.

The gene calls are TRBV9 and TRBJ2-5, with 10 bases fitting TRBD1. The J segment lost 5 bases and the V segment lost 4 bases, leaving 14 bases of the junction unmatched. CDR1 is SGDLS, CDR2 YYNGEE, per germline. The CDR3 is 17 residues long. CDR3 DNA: TGTGCCAGCAGCTCCCGACCGAGACAGGGGGCGAGGGAGACCCAGTACTTC. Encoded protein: CASSSRPRQGARETQYF. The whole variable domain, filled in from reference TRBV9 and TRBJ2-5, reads DSGVTQTPKHLITATGQRVTLRCSPRSGDLSVYWYQQSLDQGLQFLIQYYNGEERAKGNILERFSAQQFPDLHSELNLSSLELGDSALYFCASSSRPRQGARETQYFGPGTRLLVL.

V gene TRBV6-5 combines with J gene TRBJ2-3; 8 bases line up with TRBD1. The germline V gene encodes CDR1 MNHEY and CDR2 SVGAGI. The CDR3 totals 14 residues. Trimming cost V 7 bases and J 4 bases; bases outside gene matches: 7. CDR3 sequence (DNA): TGTGCCAGCACCACGGACAGGGTTGCAGATACGCAGTATTTT. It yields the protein CASTTDRVADTQYF.

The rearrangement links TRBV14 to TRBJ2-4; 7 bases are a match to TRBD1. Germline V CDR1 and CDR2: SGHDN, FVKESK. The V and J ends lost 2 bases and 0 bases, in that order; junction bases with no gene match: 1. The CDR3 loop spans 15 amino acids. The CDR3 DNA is TGTGCCAGCAGCCAAACAGGGGTAGCCAAAAACATTCAGTACTTC. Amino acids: CASSQTGVAKNIQYF. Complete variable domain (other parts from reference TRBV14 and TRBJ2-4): EAGVTQFPSHSVIEKGQTVTLRCDPISGHDNLYWYRRVMGKEIKFLLHFVKESKQDESGMPNNRFLAERTGGTYSTLKVQPAELEDSGVYFCASSQTGVAKNIQYFGAGTRLSVL.

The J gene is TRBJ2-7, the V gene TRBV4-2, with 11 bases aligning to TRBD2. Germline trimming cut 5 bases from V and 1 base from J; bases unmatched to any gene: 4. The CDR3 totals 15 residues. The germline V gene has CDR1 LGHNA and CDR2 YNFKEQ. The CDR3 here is CASSTSGGPSYEQYF. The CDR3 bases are TGTGCCAGCAGCACTAGCGGGGGACCTTCCTACGAGCAGTACTTC.

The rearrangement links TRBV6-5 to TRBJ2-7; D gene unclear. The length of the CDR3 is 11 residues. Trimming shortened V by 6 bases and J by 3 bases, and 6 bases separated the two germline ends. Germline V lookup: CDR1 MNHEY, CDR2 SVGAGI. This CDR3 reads CASRQNYEQYF. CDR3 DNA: TGTGCCAGCAGGCAGAACTACGAGCAGTACTTC.

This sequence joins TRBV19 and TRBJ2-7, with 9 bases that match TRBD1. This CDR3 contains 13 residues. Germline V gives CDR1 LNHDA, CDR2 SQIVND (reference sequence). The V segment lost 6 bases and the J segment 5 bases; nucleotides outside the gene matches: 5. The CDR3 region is CASSNRGQDEQYF. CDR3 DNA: TGTGCCAGTAGCAACAGGGGGCAGGACGAGCAGTACTTC. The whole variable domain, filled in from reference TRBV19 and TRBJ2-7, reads DGGITQSPKYLFRKEGQNVTLSCEQNLNHDAMYWYRQDPGQGLRLIYYSQIVNDFQKGDIAEGYSVSREKKESFPLTVTSAQKNPTAFYLCASSNRGQDEQYFGPGTRLTVT.

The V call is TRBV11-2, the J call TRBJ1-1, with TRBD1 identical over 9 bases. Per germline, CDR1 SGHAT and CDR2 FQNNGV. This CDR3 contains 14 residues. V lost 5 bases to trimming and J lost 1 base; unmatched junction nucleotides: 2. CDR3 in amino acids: CASSRTGANTEAFF. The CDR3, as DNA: TGTGCCAGCAGCCGGACAGGGGCGAACACTGAAGCTTTCTTT.

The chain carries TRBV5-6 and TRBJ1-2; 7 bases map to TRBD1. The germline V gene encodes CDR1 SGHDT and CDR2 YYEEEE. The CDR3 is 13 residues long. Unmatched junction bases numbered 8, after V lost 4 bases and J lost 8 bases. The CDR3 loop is CASSPTGVRGYTF. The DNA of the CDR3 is TGTGCCAGCAGCCCCACAGGGGTCCGGGGCTACACCTTC.

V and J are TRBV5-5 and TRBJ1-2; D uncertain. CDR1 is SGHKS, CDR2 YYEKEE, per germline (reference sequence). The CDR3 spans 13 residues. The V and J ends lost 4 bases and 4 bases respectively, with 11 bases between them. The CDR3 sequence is CASSPGTSYGYTF. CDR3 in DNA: TGTGCCAGCAGCCCCGGTACCTCCTATGGCTACACCTTC.

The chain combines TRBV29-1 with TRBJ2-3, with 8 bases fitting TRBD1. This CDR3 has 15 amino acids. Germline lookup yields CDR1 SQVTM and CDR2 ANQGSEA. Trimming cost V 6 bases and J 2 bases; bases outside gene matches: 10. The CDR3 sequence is CSVERTGTDTDTQYF. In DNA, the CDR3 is TGCAGCGTAGAGAGGACAGGGACTGACACAGATACGCAGTATTTT.

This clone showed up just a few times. CDR3 nucleotide sequence: TGTGCCAGCAGCGTCGGCGGGGGCCGGAACTATGGCTACACCTTC. Protein sequence: CASSVGGGRNYGYTF. J is TRBJ1-2 and V is TRBV9, with D possibly matching TRBD1 (6 bases). V gave up 2 bases and J gave up 2 bases, with 13 bases separating them. The germline V gene encodes CDR1 SGDLS and CDR2 YYNGEE. The CDR3 extends over 15 amino acids.

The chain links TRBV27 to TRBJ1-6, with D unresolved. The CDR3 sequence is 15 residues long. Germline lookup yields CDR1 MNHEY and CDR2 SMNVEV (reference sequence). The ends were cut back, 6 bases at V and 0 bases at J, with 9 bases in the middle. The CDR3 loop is CASSRESSYNSPLHF. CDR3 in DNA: TGTGCCAGCAGCCGGGAGAGCTCCTATAATTCACCCCTCCACTTT.

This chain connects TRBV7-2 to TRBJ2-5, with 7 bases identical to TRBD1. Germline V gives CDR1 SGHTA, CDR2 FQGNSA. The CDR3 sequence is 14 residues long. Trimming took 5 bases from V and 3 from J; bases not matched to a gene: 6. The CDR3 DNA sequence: TGTGCCAGCAGCAGACAGGGACGAGAAGAGACCCAGTACTTC. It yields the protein CASSRQGREETQYF.

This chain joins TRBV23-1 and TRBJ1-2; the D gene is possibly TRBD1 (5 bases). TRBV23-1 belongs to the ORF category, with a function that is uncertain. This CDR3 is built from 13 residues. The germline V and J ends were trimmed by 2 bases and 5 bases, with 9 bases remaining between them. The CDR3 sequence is CASSQPGTYGYTF. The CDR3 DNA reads TGCGCCAGCAGTCAACCCGGGACTTATGGCTACACCTTC.

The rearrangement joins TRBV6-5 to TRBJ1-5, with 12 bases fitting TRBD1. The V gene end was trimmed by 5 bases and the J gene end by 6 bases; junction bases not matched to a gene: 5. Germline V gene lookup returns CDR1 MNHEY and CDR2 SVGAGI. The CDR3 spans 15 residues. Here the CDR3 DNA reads TGTGCCAGCAGTATCGGGACAGGGGGCCTTCAGCCCCAGCATTTT. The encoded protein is CASSIGTGGLQPQHF.

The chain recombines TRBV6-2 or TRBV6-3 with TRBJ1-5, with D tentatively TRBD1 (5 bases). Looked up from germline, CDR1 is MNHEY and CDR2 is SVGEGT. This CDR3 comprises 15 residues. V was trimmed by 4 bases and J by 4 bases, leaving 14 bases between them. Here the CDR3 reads CASSFTGGGNQPQHF. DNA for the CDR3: TGTGCCAGCAGTTTCACAGGCGGTGGGAATCAGCCCCAGCATTTT.

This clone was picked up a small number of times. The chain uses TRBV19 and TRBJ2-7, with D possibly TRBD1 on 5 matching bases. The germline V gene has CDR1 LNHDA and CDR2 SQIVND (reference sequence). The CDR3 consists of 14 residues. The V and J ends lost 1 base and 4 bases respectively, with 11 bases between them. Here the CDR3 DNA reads TGTGCCAGTAGTATAGGGGCGACAGTTTACGAGCAGTACTTC. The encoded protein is CASSIGATVYEQYF.

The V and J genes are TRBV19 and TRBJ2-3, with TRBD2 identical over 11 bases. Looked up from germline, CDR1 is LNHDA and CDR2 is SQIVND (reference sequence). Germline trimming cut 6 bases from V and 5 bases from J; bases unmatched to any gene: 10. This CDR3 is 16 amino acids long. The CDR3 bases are TGTGCCAGTAGGGGCCTACTAGCGGGAGACAGAGATACGCAGTATTTT. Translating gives CASRGLLAGDRDTQYF.

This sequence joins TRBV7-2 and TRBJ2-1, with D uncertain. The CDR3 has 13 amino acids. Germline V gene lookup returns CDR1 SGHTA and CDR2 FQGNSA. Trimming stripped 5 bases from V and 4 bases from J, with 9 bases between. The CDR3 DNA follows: TGTGCCAGCAGCATCCACTGGTACAATGAGCAGTTCTTC. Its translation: CASSIHWYNEQFF.

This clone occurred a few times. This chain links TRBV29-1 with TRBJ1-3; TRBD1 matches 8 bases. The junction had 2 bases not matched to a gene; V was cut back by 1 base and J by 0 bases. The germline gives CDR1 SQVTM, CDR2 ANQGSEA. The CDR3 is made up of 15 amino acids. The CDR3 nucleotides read TGCAGCGTTGAAGGTGGGACAGGCTCTGGAAACACCATATATTTT. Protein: CSVEGGTGSGNTIYF.

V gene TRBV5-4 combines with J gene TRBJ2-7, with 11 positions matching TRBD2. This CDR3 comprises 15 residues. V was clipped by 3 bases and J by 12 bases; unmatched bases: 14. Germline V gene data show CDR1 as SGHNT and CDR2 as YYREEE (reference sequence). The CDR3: CASSSGTSGAPALYF. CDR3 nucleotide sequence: TGTGCCAGCAGCTCCGGGACTAGCGGAGCCCCAGCCCTGTACTTC.